Detailed here is one T cell receptor beta chain. Its antigen is not identified. This record comes from a study of T-cell memory formation after mild COVID-19. About the research overall: Clusters were largely donor specific. Study results and caveats: Mainly CM and EM harbored the contracting CD4+ clones; mainly EMRA harbored the CD8+ ones. Clones that shrank (day 15 to 85) were balanced CD4/CD8, whereas later expanders leaned CD4+.

Germline CDR1 and CDR2: DFQATT and SNEGSKA (reference sequence). The CDR3 spans 14 residues. Trimming stripped 5 bases from V and 6 bases from J, with 17 bases between. One entry per CDR3 protein results from TCRdb running MiXCR on the 5' RACE reads. The sample includes 180,000 or so distinct CDR3 sequences, 9.5% to 13% of them seen just once. This TCR was recovered from a man between 18 and 35 years old who had mild COVID-19 (a few samples of this study predate the infection). Cell type and time point are not known. Sequenced input: PBMCs or a T cell subset sorted from them (not recorded which). This rearrangement joins TRBV20-1 to TRBJ2-1; D could derive from TRBD1 or TRBD2 (6 bases each). CDR3 sequence (DNA): TGCAGTGCTGCCCTCGCGGGACATATCAATGAGCAGTTCTTC. This encodes CSAALAGHINEQFF.